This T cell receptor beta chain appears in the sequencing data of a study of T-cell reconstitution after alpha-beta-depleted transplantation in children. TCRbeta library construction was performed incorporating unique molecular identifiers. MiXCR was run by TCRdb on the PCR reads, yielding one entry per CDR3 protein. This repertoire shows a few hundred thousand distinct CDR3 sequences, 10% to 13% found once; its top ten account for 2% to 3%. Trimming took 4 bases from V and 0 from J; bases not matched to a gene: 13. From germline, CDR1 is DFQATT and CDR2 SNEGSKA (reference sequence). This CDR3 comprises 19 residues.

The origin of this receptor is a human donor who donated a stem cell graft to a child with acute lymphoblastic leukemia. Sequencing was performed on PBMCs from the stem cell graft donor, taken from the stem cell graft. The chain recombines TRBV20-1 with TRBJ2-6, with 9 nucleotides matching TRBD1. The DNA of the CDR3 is TGCAGTGCTACCACAGGGGGCGGGATTGTTTCCTCTGGGGCCAACGTCCTGACTTTC. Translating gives CSATTGGGIVSSGANVLTF.